This TCR beta chain was sequenced for a study of blood T cells in healthy people across ages. Germline CDR1 is SEHNR and CDR2 is FQNEAQ (reference sequence). V was clipped by 3 bases and J by 2 bases, with 21 bases between them. The CDR3 is 18 residues long. A second PCR of 7 to 11 cycles used a sample-barcoded 5' primer and a J-beta primer mix. TCRdb reprocessed the 5' RACE reads with MiXCR, giving one entry per CDR3 protein. This table holds around 1,700,000 distinct CDR3 sequences, 28% found once. This clonotype was sampled from a woman aged 25 to 39 in good health. The sample taken for sequencing was blood. The genes are TRBV7-9 and TRBJ2-3, with D tentatively TRBD2 (6 bases). The chain's CDR3 is CASSLGTGTLGVTDTQYF. CDR3 sequence (DNA): TGTGCCAGCAGCTTGGGGACTGGGACCCTCGGAGTCACAGATACGCAGTATTTT.